This TCR beta chain derives from a study of coeliac disease. Clones were sequenced by immunoSEQ multiplex PCR, and TCRdb holds only the in-frame ones, with some missing. The data show approximately 5,700 clones, 55% to 75% seen once. J lost 4 bases, V lost 4 bases, and 11 bases had no gene match. Germline V lookup: CDR1 SGHRS, CDR2 YFSETQ. CDR3 size: 16 residues. This TCR came from a man aged 65 to 79 with active celiac disease. The V gene is TRBV5-1, the J gene TRBJ2-1; 7 bases line up with TRBD2. Sequencing input: lymphocytes from the gut lamina propria. The CDR3 region is CASSPPGLVSYNEQFF. CDR3 DNA sequence: TGCGCCAGCAGCCCCCCAGGACTAGTCTCGTACAATGAGCAGTTCTTC.